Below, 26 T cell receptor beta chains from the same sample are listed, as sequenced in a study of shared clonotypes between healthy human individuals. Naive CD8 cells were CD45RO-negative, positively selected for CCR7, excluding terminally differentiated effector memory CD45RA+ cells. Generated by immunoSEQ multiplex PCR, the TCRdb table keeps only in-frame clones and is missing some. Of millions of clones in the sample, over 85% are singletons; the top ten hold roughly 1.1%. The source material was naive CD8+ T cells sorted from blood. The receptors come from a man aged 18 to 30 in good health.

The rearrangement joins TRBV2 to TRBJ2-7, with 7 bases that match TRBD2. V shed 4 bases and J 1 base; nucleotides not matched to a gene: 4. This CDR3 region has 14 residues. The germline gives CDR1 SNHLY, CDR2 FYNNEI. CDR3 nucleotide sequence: TGTGCCAGCAGTGCTAGCGGTAATTCCTACGAGCAGTACTTC. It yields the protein CASSASGNSYEQYF.

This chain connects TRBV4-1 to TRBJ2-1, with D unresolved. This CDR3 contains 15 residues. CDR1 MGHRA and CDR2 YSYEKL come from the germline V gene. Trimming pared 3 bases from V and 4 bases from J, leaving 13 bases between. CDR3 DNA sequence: TGCGCCAGCAGCCAGAGTATACAGTATTACAATGAGCAGTTCTTC. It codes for CASSQSIQYYNEQFF.

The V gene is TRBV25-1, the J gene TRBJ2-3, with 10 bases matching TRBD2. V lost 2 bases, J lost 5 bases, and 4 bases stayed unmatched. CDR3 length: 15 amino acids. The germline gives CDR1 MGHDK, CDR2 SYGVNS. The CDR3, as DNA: TGTGCCAGCAGTGAAATACTAGCGGGAAGAGATACGCAGTATTTT. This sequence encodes CASSEILAGRDTQYF.

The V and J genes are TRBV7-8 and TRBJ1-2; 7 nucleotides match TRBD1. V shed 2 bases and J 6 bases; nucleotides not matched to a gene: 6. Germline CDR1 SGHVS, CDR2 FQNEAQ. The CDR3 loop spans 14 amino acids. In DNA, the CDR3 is TGTGCCAGCAGCTTAACGACAGGGAGGGATGGCTACACCTTC. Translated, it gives CASSLTTGRDGYTF.

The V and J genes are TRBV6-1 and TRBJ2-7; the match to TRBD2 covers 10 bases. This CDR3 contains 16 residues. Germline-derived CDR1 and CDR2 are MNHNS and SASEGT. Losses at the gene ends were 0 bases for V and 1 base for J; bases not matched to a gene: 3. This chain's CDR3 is CASSEATLAGSYEQYF. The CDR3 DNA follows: TGTGCCAGCAGTGAAGCGACACTAGCGGGATCCTACGAGCAGTACTTC.

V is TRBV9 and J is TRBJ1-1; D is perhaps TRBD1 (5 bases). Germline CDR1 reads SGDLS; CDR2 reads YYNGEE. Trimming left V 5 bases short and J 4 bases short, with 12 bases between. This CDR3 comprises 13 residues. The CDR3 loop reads CASRPGGSTEAFF. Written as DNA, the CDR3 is TGTGCCAGCAGGCCCGGGGGAAGCACTGAAGCTTTCTTT.

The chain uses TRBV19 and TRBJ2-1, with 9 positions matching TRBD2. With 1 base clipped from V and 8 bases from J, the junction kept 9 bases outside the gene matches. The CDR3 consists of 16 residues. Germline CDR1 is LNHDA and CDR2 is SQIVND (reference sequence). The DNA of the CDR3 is TGTGCCAGTAGTATAGTTGCGCGGGAGGGCCCCGATGAGCAGTTCTTC. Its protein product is CASSIVAREGPDEQFF. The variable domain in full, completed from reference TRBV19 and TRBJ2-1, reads DGGITQSPKYLFRKEGQNVTLSCEQNLNHDAMYWYRQDPGQGLRLIYYSQIVNDFQKGDIAEGYSVSREKKESFPLTVTSAQKNPTAFYLCASSIVAREGPDEQFFGPGTRLTVL.

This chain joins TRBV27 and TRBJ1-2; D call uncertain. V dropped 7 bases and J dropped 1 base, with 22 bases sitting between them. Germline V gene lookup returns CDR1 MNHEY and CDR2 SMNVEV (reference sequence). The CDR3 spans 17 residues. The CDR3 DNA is TGTGCCAGCAATCCAGGCCCGCGGACTTTGAATAACTATGGCTACACCTTC. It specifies CASNPGPRTLNNYGYTF.

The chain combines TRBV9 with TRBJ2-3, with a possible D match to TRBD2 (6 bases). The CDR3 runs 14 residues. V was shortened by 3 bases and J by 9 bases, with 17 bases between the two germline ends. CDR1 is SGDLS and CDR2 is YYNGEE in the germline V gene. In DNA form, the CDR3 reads TGTGCCAGCAGCGCGCCTTATGGGGAGGCGACGCAGTATTTT. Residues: CASSAPYGEATQYF.

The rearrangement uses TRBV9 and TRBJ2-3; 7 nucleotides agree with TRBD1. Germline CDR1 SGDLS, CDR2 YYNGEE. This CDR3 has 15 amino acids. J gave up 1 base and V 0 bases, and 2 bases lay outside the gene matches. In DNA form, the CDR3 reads TGTGCCAGCAGCGTAGATCAGGGGGGCACAGATACGCAGTATTTT. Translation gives CASSVDQGGTDTQYF. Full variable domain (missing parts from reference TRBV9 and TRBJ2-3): DSGVTQTPKHLITATGQRVTLRCSPRSGDLSVYWYQQSLDQGLQFLIQYYNGEERAKGNILERFSAQQFPDLHSELNLSSLELGDSALYFCASSVDQGGTDTQYFGPGTRLTVL.

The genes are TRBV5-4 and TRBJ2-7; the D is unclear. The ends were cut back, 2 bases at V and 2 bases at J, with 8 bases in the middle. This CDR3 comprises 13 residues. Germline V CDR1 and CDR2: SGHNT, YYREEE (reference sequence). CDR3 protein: CASSFLPTYEQYF. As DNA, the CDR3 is TGTGCCAGCAGCTTTCTCCCAACCTACGAGCAGTACTTC.

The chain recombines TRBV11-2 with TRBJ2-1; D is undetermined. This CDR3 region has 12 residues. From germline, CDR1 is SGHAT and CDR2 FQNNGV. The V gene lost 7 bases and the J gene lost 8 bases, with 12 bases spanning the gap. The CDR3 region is CASTGRGHEQFF. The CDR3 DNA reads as TGTGCCAGCACTGGGCGCGGTCATGAGCAGTTCTTC.

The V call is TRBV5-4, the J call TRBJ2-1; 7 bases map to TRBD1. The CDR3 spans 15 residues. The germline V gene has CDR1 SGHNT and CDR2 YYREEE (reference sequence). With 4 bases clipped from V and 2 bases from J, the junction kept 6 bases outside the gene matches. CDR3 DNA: TGTGCCAGCAGCCCGCCTACAGGGGCCTACAATGAGCAGTTCTTC. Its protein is CASSPPTGAYNEQFF.

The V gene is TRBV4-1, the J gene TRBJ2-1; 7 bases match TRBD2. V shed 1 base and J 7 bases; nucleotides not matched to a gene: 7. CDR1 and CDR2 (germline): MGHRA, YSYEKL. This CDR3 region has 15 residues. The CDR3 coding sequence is TGCGCCAGCAGCCAAGCCGCGGGAGTGAATAATGAGCAGTTCTTC. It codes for CASSQAAGVNNEQFF.

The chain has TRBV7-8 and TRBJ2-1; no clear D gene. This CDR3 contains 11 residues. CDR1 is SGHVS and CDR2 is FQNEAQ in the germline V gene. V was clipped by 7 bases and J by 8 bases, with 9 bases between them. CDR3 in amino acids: CASILSYEQFF. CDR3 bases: TGTGCCAGCATCCTTAGCTATGAGCAGTTCTTC.

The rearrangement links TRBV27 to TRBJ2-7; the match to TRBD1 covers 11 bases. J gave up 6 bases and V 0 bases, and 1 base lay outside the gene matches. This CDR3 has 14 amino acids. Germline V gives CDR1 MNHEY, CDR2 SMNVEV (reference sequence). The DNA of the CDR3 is TGTGCCAGCAGTTTATCGGGGACAGGGGGCGAGCAGTACTTC. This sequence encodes CASSLSGTGGEQYF.

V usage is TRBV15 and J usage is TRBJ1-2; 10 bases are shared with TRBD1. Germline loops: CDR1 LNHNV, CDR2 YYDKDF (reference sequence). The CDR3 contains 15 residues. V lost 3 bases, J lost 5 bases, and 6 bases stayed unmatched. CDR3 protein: CATSSGTGEHYGYTF. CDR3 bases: TGTGCCACCAGCAGTGGGACAGGGGAGCATTATGGCTACACCTTC.

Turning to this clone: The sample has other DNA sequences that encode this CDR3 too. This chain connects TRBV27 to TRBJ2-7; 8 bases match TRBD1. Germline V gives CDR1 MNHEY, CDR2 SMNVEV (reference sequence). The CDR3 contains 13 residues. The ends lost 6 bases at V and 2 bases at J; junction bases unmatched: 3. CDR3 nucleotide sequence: TGTGCCAGCAGCGGGACAGGCGCCTACGAGCAGTACTTC. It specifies CASSGTGAYEQYF.

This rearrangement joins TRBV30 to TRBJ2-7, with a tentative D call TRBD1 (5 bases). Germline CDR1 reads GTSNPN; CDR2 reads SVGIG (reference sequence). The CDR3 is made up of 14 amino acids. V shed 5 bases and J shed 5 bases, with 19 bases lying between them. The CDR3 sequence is CAWSPWPVDNEQYF. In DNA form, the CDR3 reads TGTGCCTGGTCTCCTTGGCCCGTGGACAACGAGCAGTACTTC.

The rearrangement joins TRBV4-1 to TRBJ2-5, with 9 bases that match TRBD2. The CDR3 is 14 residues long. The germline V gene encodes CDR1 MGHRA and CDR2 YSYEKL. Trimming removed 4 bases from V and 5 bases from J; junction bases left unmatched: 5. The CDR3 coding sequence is TGCGCCAGCAGCCCCCGGCGGGGGGGTGAGACCCAGTACTTC. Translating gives CASSPRRGGETQYF.

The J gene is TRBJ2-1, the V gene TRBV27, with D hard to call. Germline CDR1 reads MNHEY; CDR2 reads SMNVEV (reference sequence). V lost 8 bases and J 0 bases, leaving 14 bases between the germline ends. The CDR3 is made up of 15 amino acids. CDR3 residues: CASRSLPISYNEQFF. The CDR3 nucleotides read TGTGCCAGCCGTAGTCTCCCTATCTCCTACAATGAGCAGTTCTTC.

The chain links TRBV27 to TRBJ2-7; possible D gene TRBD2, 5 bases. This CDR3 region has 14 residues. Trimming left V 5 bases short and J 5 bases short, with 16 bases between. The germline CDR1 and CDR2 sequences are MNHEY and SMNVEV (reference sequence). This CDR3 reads CASSEREEGNEQYF. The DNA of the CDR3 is TGTGCCAGCAGTGAACGGGAAGAAGGGAACGAGCAGTACTTC.

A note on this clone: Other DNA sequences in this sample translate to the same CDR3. This CDR3 is CASSPSGISTDTQYF. CDR3 coding DNA: TGTGCCAGCAGTCCTAGCGGGATTAGCACAGATACGCAGTATTTT. The chain couples TRBV7-9 to TRBJ2-3, with TRBD2 matching over 9 bases. V shed 6 bases and J 0 bases; nucleotides not matched to a gene: 4. In germline, CDR1 is SEHNR, CDR2 FQNEAQ (reference sequence). This CDR3 region has 15 residues.

The CDR3 here is CASLKGQSSYNEQFF. Written as DNA, the CDR3 is TGTGCCAGCCTCAAGGGGCAGAGCTCCTACAATGAGCAGTTCTTC. The V and J genes are TRBV5-6 and TRBJ2-1; TRBD1 is a possible D gene (5 bases). The CDR3 is 15 amino acids. V lost 7 bases, J lost 0 bases, and 14 bases lay in between. Looked up from germline, CDR1 is SGHDT and CDR2 is YYEEEE.

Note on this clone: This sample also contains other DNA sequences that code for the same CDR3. CDR3 nucleotides: TGCGCCAGCAGCTCCGGGACGGGCTCCTACGAGCAGTACTTC. Encoded protein: CASSSGTGSYEQYF. The chain employs TRBV5-1 and TRBJ2-7; D assignment may be TRBD1 or TRBD2 (5 bases each). The CDR3 loop spans 14 amino acids. Germline V gives CDR1 SGHRS, CDR2 YFSETQ. Trimming left V 3 bases short and J 0 bases short, with 10 bases between.

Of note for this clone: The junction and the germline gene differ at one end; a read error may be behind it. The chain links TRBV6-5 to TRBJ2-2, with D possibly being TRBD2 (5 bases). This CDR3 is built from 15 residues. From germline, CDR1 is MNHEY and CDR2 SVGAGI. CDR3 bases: TGTGCCAGCAGTTACTCCGGACCTAACACCGGGAAGCTGTTTTTT. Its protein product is CASSYSGPNTGKLFF.